The clone carrying this T cell receptor (beta chain) appeared a few times. Antigen: not known. Production of TCR cDNA was by 5'RACE template switching, which also added a universal primer site and UMIs. Each CDR3 protein is one row after TCRdb ran MiXCR on the 5' RACE reads. Of about 630,000 distinct CDR3 sequences listed, 9% to 15% are singletons. This sample was included in a study of T cells after yellow fever vaccination. About the study: Low-cell-number fractions underwent preparation using SMART-Seq v4 Ultra Low Input.

Broader study findings: Researchers noted that a small share of clonotypes showed up in both CD4 and CD8 compartments. Most clones from primary vaccination resurfaced after the booster (around 97% CD4, around 91% CD8).

The CDR3 loop spans 16 amino acids. In germline, CDR1 is SGHDN, CDR2 FVKESK. Trimming removed 2 bases from V and 0 bases from J, with 10 bases in between. Sequencing was performed on PBMCs, taken on the day of the yellow fever booster vaccination. The chain has TRBV14 and TRBJ2-2; D remains ambiguous. This TCR came from a young man who received the YFV17D yellow fever vaccine. The CDR3 DNA follows: TGTGCCAGCAGCCAAAACCGAGTTACGAACACCGGGGAGCTGTTTTTT. This codes for CASSQNRVTNTGELFF. Using reference TRBV14 and TRBJ2-2 for the parts outside the CDR3, the full variable domain is EAGVTQFPSHSVIEKGQTVTLRCDPISGHDNLYWYRRVMGKEIKFLLHFVKESKQDESGMPNNRFLAERTGGTYSTLKVQPAELEDSGVYFCASSQNRVTNTGELFFGEGSRLTVL.